This T cell receptor beta chain was sequenced for a study of OX40 agonist ivuxolimab in advanced cancers. Regarding the complete study: Ivuxolimab, which targeted the costimulatory receptor OX40 (CD134), was an agonistic, fully human IgG2 monoclonal antibody. Intravenous ivuxolimab was administered to patients every 2 weeks at six dose levels: 0.01, 0.1, 0.3, 1.5, 3 and 10 mg/kg. Partial responses were achieved by three dose-escalation patients, of whom one had hepatocellular carcinoma and two had cutaneous melanoma. Of the roughly 54 patients in dose escalation, 19 had hepatocellular carcinoma, roughly 15 had melanoma, 9 had renal cell carcinoma and 9 had head and neck cancer. The paper reports the monotherapy dose-escalation portion (N ≈ 50 patients) of the phase I ivuxolimab trial. The point of sequencing TCRbeta in the periphery was to test whether ivuxolimab changed TCR sequence diversity and drove clonal T-cell expansion. Patients were allowed to have had prior anti-PD-1, anti-PD-L1 or anti-CTLA-4 therapy, and 40% to 45% of the dose-escalation patients had previously received checkpoint inhibitors. A male proportion of roughly 80% and a mean age of around 60 years, ranging from 23 to 79, were recorded for the dose-escalation cohort.

The investigation overall reported the following: In partial responders in the 0.1-3.0 mg/kg groups, normalized peripheral clonal expansion was found to be among the lowest, especially among CD8+ T cells. Antigen specificity was not determined for the clonally expanded peripheral T cells. After ivuxolimab, more expanded clones were found on average in CD8+ T cells than in CD4+ T cells. Low levels of normalized T-cell clonal expansion were also seen in some nonresponding patients. At doses from 0.1 to 3.0 mg/kg, clonal expansion was seen in both CD4+ and CD8+ blood T cells between baseline and week 6.

On this clone itself: Its antigen target is currently unknown. No base-level quality is on record; no much larger clone is a single base apart.

For sequencing of the TCRbeta CDR3 region, genomic DNA was extracted from the sorted cells. TCRbeta CDR3 regions were sequenced using the immunoSEQ Assay. TCRdb obtained this table from immuneACCESS and retained in-frame rearrangements with V and J assigned. These tables miss some clones; where compared with another copy, unresolved V genes account for less than half of the shortfall, and the remainder is unexplained. In this sample the table shows around 84,000 clones, about 89% of which occur a single time. Together, the top ten hold approximately 0.39% of the sample. The germline V gene provides CDR1 SGHNT and CDR2 YENEEA. The CDR3 runs 14 residues from the cysteine to the phenylalanine. Only CDR3 DNA remains: 42 bases, in frame from the first base. V is clipped by 1 base and J by 3 bases, and the sequence between their germline boundaries is 7 bases long. The trial excluded patients who had a history of autoimmune disease or who were on systemic immunosuppression. Peripheral blood for TCR sequencing was drawn from every dose cohort at baseline, at cycle 4 day 1 and at cycle 7 day 1. Samples were obtained from an open-label, multicenter, first-in-human phase I dose-escalation trial of ivuxolimab. Adults with locally advanced or metastatic melanoma, renal cell, hepatocellular, or head and neck squamous cell carcinoma were enrolled in the trial. Before TCR sequencing, CD4+ T cells and CD8+ T cells from peripheral blood were sorted into separate populations.

This receptor chain uses TRBV11-3 and TRBJ2-1; a weak D assignment points to TRBD2 (6 bases agree). This receptor was obtained from an adult with an advanced solid tumor such as melanoma, head and neck, liver or kidney cancer. The sequencing here drew on CD4+ or CD8+ T cells sorted from blood, taken in a trial of the OX40 agonist ivuxolimab. The DNA is TGTGCCAGCAGCTTAGGCGGGGACTACAATGAGCAGTTCTTC. It codes for CASSLGGDYNEQFF.